This T cell receptor beta chain was captured by sequencing in a study of CD8 T cells in Susac syndrome. This CDR3 has 14 residues. V dropped 2 bases and J dropped 5 bases, with 12 bases sitting between them. Germline V lookup: CDR1 SGHAT, CDR2 FQDESV (reference sequence). CD8+ and CD4+ T cells taken from blood had their TCR beta sequenced. Random-hexamer reverse transcription was applied to about 0.5 to 1 ug RNA. TCRdb re-derived calls from the immunoSEQ multiplex PCR reads in MiXCR, one entry per CDR3 protein. Of roughly 130,000 distinct CDR3 sequences in the sample, approximately 95% were seen once.

The chain recombines TRBV11-1 with TRBJ1-1; D is perhaps TRBD1 (5 bases). This clonotype originated in a human donor with multiple sclerosis. Sequences were obtained from CD4+ T cells from PBMCs. CDR3 coding DNA: TGTGCCAGCAGCTTACCCGGGACCGCGACTGAAGCTTTCTTT. This sequence encodes CASSLPGTATEAFF.